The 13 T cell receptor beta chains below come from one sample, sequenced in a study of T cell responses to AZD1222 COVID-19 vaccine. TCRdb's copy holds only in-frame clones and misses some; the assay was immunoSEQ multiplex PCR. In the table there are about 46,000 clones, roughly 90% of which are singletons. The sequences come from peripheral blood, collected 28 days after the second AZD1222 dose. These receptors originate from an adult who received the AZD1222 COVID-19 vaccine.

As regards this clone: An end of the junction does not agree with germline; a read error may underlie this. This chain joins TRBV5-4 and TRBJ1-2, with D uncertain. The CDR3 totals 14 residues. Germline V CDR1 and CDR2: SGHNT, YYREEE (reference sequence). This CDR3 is CASSSFTPRKGFTF. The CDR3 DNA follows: TGTGCCAGCAGCTCCTTCACGCCTAGGAAGGGCTTCACCTTC.

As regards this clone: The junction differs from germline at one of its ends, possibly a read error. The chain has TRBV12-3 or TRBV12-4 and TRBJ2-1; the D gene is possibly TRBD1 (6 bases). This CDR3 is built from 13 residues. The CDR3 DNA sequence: TGTGCCAGCAGTCTTAGACAGGCCCCGACTTCGATCTTC. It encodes CASSLRQAPTSIF.

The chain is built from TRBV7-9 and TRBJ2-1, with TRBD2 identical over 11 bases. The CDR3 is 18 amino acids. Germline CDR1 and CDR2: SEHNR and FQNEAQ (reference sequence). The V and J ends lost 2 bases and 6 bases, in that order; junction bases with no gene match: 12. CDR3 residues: CASSLPPWGSGRANEQFF. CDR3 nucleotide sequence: TGTGCCAGCAGCTTACCCCCATGGGGTAGCGGGAGGGCCAATGAGCAGTTCTTC.

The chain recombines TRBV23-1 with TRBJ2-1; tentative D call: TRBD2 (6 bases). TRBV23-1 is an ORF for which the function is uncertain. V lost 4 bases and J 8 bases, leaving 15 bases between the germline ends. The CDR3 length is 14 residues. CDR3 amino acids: CASSPPGVGYEQFF. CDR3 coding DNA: TGCGCCAGCAGTCCCCCGGGGGTGGGATATGAGCAGTTCTTC.

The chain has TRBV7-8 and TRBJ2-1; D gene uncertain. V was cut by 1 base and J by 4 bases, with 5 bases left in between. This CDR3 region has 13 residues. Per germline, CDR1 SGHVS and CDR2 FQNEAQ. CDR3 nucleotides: TGTGCCAGCAGCTTAGTCCCTTACAATGAGCAGTTCTTC. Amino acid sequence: CASSLVPYNEQFF.

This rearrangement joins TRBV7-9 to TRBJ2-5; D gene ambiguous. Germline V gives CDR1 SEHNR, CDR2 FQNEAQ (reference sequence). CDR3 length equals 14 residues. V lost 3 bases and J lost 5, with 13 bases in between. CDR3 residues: CASSFQREGETQYF. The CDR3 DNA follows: TGTGCCAGCAGCTTTCAAAGGGAAGGGGAGACCCAGTACTTC.

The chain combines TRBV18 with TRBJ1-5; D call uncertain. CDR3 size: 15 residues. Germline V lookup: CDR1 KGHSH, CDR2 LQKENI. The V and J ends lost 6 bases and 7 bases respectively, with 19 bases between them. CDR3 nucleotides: TGTGCCAGCTCGCCTCGGGAACAGCATCGACAGCCCCAGCATTTT. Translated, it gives CASSPREQHRQPQHF.

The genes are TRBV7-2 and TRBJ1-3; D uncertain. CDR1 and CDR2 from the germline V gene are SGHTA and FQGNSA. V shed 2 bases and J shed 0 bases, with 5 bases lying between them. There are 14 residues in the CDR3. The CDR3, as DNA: TGTGCCAGCAGCTTACTCAACTCTGGAAACACCATATATTTT. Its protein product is CASSLLNSGNTIYF.

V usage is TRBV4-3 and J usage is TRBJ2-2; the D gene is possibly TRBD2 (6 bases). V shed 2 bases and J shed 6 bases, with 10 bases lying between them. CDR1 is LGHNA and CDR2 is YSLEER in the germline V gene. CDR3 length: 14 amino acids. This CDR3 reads CASSQYTSSGELFF. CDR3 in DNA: TGCGCCAGCAGCCAATATACTAGCTCCGGGGAGCTGTTTTTT.

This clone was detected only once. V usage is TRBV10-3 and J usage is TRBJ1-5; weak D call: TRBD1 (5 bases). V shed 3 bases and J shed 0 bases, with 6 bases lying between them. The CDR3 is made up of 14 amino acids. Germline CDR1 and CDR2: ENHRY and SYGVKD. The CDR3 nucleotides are TGTGCCATCAGTGACAGGGATAGCAATCAGCCCCAGCATTTT. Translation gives CAISDRDSNQPQHF.

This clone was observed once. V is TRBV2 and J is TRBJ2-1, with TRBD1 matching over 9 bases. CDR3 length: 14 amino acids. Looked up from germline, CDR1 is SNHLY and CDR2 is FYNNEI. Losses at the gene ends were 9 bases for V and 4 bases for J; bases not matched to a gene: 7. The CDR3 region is CASLPGTGYNEQFF. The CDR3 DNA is TGTGCCAGTCTCCCCGGGACAGGGTACAATGAGCAGTTCTTC.

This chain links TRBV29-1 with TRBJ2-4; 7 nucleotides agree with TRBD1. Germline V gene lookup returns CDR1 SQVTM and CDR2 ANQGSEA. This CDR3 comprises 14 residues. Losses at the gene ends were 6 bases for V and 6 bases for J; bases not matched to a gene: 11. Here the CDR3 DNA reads TGCAGCGTGGTTCGACAGGGCGAACGAAACATTCAGTACTTC. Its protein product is CSVVRQGERNIQYF.

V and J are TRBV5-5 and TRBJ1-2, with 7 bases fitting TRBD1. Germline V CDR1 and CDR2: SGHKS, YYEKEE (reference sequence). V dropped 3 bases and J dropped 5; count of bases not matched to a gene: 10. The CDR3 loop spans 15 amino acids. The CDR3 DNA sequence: TGTGCCAGCAGCTCCGAGACAGGGATGGAGTATGGCTACACCTTC. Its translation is CASSSETGMEYGYTF.